This paragraph reports one TCR beta chain. What it binds is not known. Naive CD8 cells comprised CD45RO-negative, CCR7-positively selected cells, excluding terminally differentiated effector memory CD45RA+ cells. These data originate in a study of shared clonotypes between healthy human individuals. Points from the study as a whole: Memory subsets generally showed smaller estimated richness than naive subsets did. A limitation of the genetic and exposure-history diversity represented arose from few donors.

Assay execution took place at the deep level. Sequenced by immunoSEQ multiplex PCR; TCRdb stores in-frame clones only, minus some. The sample lists about 2 million clones; roughly 94% were seen once. CDR1 and CDR2 (germline): SGHAT, FQNNGV. This CDR3 spans 13 amino acids. V lost 6 bases, J lost 2 bases, and 11 bases lay in between. The sample was naive CD8+ T cells sorted from blood. This TCR derives from a man between 18 and 35 years old in good health. V usage is TRBV11-2 and J usage is TRBJ2-7, with D uncertain. CDR3 in DNA: TGTGCCAGCAGAGAAACTACAGCCTACGAGCAGTACTTC. Protein product: CASRETTAYEQYF.